This note documents a single T cell receptor beta chain sequence. This receptor's antigen is unknown. No base quality information exists; no much larger clone differs at one position. A patient counted as having stable Graves' hyperthyroidism if no progression to ophthalmopathy occurred over 18 months of follow-up. Hyperthyroidism patients were newly diagnosed, with disease duration under 2 months, and aged 18 to 65 years. The study excluded patients with uncontrolled infections, other autoimmune diseases, pregnancy or lactation. Diagnoses relied on clinical symptoms, serum thyroxine and TRAb, thyroid ultrasound and orbital computed tomography. PBMCs were separated from roughly 10 ml of fresh peripheral blood using Ficoll-Paque density gradient centrifugation. Total RNA was extracted using Trizol reagent, and RNA quality was assessed on an Agilent 2100 Bioanalyzer. These data are taken from a study of T cells in Graves' hyperthyroidism and ophthalmopathy (dated by TCRdb to the late 2010s). At the level of the whole study: Peripheral blood samples were taken at initial diagnosis, before any treatment was given. TCR V-J signatures able to tell the groups apart were searched for in a discovery cohort of 100 patients, of whom roughly 42 had Graves' ophthalmopathy and around 56 had stable Graves' hyperthyroidism. Prospective prediction of ophthalmopathy was tested in an independent validation cohort consisting of about 20 hyperthyroidism patients and around 17 patients who later progressed to ophthalmopathy. The 100 or so discovery patients were randomly split 7:3 into training and test sets. Thyroid tissue and blood T-cell repertoires from roughly 6 Graves' hyperthyroidism patients were also compared in the study. Following sampling, methimazole starting at 30 mg daily was given to hyperthyroidism patients, and high-dose intravenous methylprednisolone was given to ophthalmopathy patients. According to the paper, TCR Vbeta CDR3 sequencing was carried out on more than 120 peripheral blood samples, which came from some 41 ophthalmopathy, roughly 75 hyperthyroidism and approximately 17 progressor patients. General conclusions and limits of the study: Most expanded thyroid clonotypes (frequency above 0.001) were also found in blood, which suggests that blood repertoires may mirror thyroid immune responses. In validation, the model predicted progression to ophthalmopathy with approximately 70% sensitivity and approximately 74% specificity, a median of about 6.7 months before onset. Ophthalmopathy was separated from stable hyperthyroidism by a 13 V-J signature model, with roughly 88% sensitivity and approximately 81% specificity obtained in cross-validation and 80%/75% obtained in testing. No statistical method was used to fix the sample size in advance, and group allocation was not hidden from the investigators.

Amplification of TCR beta CDR3 regions was carried out from RNA transcripts. The first round of RT-PCR for the TCR CDR3 was performed with the HTBI primer set and the Qiagen OneStep RT-PCR kit. Libraries were constructed in a second round of multiplex PCR, after which size selection and purification were carried out. The libraries were sequenced on an Illumina HiSeq2000 using paired-end 100 bp reads. The source study handled its data this way. SOAPnuke was used to process the raw data, removing reads that contained adapters or uncalled bases, had a mean Phred below 15, or lacked an exact match to the constant primer or identifier. COPE v1.2.5 was used to merge the high-quality paired reads, and each unique nucleotide sequence was defined as a clonotype. MiTCR v1.1 was used to align the clonotypes against IMGT TRBV, TRBD and TRBJ reference segments. Analysis was restricted to V-J combinations with a frequency above 0.0001, which covered roughly 99% of repertoires. A TCS score was defined as the ratio of F50 (clonal expansion) to E x V (chaos), with BLOSUM62-based TCRdist applied between CDR3 peptides within each V-J. Welch's t-statistics and random forest reduced fewer than 550 V-J features to around 14, which were used in a naive Bayes classifier (R e1071). The Morisita-Horn index was used to measure how similar the thyroid and blood repertoires were. Using fastp at Q25 and MiXCR, TCRdb reprocessed the public reads and kept productive beta chains. CDR3 protein sequences are deduplicated, and each keeps its most common genes and DNA. The V and J calls shown here were made by TCRdb, not taken from the authors' results. The sample yields nearly 750,000 distinct CDR3 sequences; around 40% were counted once. Together, the top ten hold approximately 31% of the sample.

The V end loses 1 base and the J end loses 4 bases, and a stretch of 9 bases separates them. The CDR3 contains 14 residues, cysteine and phenylalanine counted. The read is trimmed to its CDR3 DNA, 42 bases read in frame from base 1. CDR1 SGHTS and CDR2 YDEGEE are derived from the germline V gene. The sequence joins TRBV5-8 to TRBJ1-5, with TRBD1 perhaps the D gene, on 5 matching bases. This TCR came from a woman in her thirties or forties with Graves' hyperthyroidism. Material: blood. The DNA is TGTGCCAGCAGCTTGCGGGGCAGGAATCAGCCCCAGCATTTT. Its protein product is CASSLRGRNQPQHF.